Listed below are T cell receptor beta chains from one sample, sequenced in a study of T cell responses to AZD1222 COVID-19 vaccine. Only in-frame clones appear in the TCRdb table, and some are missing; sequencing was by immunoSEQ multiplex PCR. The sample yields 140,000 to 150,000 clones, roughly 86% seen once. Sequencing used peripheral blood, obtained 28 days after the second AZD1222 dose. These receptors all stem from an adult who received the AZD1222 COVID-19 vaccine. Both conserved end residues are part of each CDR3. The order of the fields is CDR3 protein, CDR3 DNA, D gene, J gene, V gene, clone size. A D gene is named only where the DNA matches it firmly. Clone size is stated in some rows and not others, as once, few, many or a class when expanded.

CDR3: CASSQDGPGRSPLHF
DNA: TGTGCCAGCAGCCAAGATGGACCAGGGAGATCACCCCTCCACTTT
D: .
J: TRBJ1-6
V: TRBV14
size: .

CDR3: CASSLSRDTEAFF
DNA: TGTGCCAGCAGCTTATCTCGGGACACTGAAGCTTTCTTT
D: .
J: TRBJ1-1
V: TRBV11-2
size: .

CDR3: CASSQGAGYTF
DNA: TGTGCCAGCAGCCAAGGTGCTGGCTACACCTTC
D: .
J: TRBJ1-2
V: TRBV3-1/TRBV3-2
size: once

CDR3: CASSFGELGEQYF
DNA: TGTGCCAGCAGTTTCGGGGAATTAGGCGAGCAGTACTTC
D: .
J: TRBJ2-7
V: TRBV28
size: .

CDR3: CSVEGGAGLSYEQYF
DNA: TGCAGCGTTGAAGGGGGAGCGGGCCTCTCCTACGAGCAGTACTTC
D: .
J: TRBJ2-7
V: TRBV29-1
size: .

CDR3: CASRGTFHYEQYF
DNA: TGTGCCAGCAGGGGGACATTCCACTACGAGCAGTACTTC
D: .
J: TRBJ2-7
V: TRBV2
size: few

CDR3: CASSLAETGSKNIQYF
DNA: TGTGCCAGCAGCTTAGCGGAGACAGGGTCCAAAAACATTCAGTACTTC
D: TRBD1
J: TRBJ2-4
V: TRBV7-7
size: once

CDR3: CASSPGTVHNEQFF
DNA: TGTGCCAGCAGCCCCGGGACAGTGCACAATGAGCAGTTCTTC
D: TRBD1
J: TRBJ2-1
V: TRBV7-2
size: .

CDR3: CASRYLAGMDNEQFF
DNA: TGTGCCAGCAGGTACCTAGCGGGTATGGACAATGAGCAGTTCTTC
D: TRBD2
J: TRBJ2-1
V: TRBV2
size: .

CDR3: CATSERTSVGTDTQYF
DNA: TGTGCCACCAGTGAGCGGACTAGCGTTGGCACAGATACGCAGTATTTT
D: TRBD2
J: TRBJ2-3
V: TRBV24-1
size: .

CDR3: CASSTTASNEQFF
DNA: TGTGCCAGCAGTACGACAGCCTCCAATGAGCAGTTCTTC
D: .
J: TRBJ2-1
V: TRBV12-3/TRBV12-4
size: .

CDR3: CASSVVSTDTQYF
DNA: TGTGCCAGCAGCGTGGTCAGCACAGATACGCAGTATTTT
D: .
J: TRBJ2-3
V: TRBV9
size: .

CDR3: CASSLDGQVNQPQHF
DNA: TGTGCCAGCAGCTTAGATGGACAGGTCAATCAGCCCCAGCATTTT
D: TRBD1
J: TRBJ1-5
V: TRBV7-8
size: .

CDR3: CASRWDRGNQPQHF
DNA: TGTGCCAGCCGATGGGACAGGGGAAATCAGCCCCAGCATTTT
D: TRBD1
J: TRBJ1-5
V: TRBV2
size: .

CDR3: CASSPIYNEQFF
DNA: TGTGCCAGCTCACCAATCTACAATGAGCAGTTCTTC
D: .
J: TRBJ2-1
V: TRBV18
size: .

CDR3: CASNPGQGDSPLHF
DNA: TGTGCCAGCAACCCGGGACAGGGGGATTCACCCCTCCACTTT
D: TRBD1
J: TRBJ1-6
V: TRBV28
size: .

CDR3: CASSLDFNTNHEQFF
DNA: TGTGCCAGCAGCTTAGACTTCAACACTAACCATGAGCAGTTCTTC
D: .
J: TRBJ2-1
V: TRBV7-9
size: .

CDR3: CATGDPRVETQYF
DNA: TGTGCTACGGGGGACCCTCGGGTAGAGACCCAGTACTTC
D: .
J: TRBJ2-5
V: TRBV6-5
size: few

CDR3: CASSLRNYGYTF
DNA: TGTGCCAGCAGTCTTCGCAACTATGGCTACACCTTC
D: .
J: TRBJ1-2
V: TRBV12-3/TRBV12-4
size: once

CDR3: CAWSGRDVWVGNQPQHF
DNA: TGTGCCTGGAGTGGCCGGGATGTTTGGGTGGGCAATCAGCCCCAGCATTTT
D: .
J: TRBJ1-5
V: TRBV30
size: few

CDR3: CATSRVGGPSTDTQYF
DNA: TGTGCCACCAGCAGAGTGGGTGGGCCTAGCACAGATACGCAGTATTTT
D: .
J: TRBJ2-3
V: TRBV15
size: .

CDR3: CAWSVIGGQVEQFF
DNA: TGTGCCTGGAGTGTTATAGGAGGACAGGTTGAGCAGTTCTTC
D: TRBD1
J: TRBJ2-1
V: TRBV30
size: .

CDR3: CASSMGQVSNYGYTF
DNA: TGCGCCAGCAGCATGGGACAGGTTTCCAACTATGGCTACACCTTC
D: TRBD1
J: TRBJ1-2
V: TRBV5-1
size: .

CDR3: CASSLEWQGNYGYTF
DNA: TGTGCCAGCAGCTTGGAGTGGCAGGGAAACTATGGCTACACCTTC
D: .
J: TRBJ1-2
V: TRBV5-6
size: .

CDR3: CASSIDRRDEQFF
DNA: TGTGCCAGTAGTATAGATCGCCGGGATGAGCAGTTCTTC
D: .
J: TRBJ2-1
V: TRBV19
size: .

CDR3: CASSQVGGGYTF
DNA: TGTGCCAGCAGCCAAGTCGGAGGGGGCTACACCTTC
D: .
J: TRBJ1-2
V: TRBV3-1/TRBV3-2
size: .

CDR3: CASSFFQGVPNTEAFF
DNA: TGTGCCAGCAGCTTTTTCCAGGGGGTCCCGAACACTGAAGCTTTCTTT
D: TRBD1
J: TRBJ1-1
V: TRBV5-4
size: .

CDR3: CASSPWDGRSWEQYF
DNA: TGTGCCAGCAGCCCGTGGGACGGCAGGTCCTGGGAGCAGTACTTC
D: .
J: TRBJ2-7
V: TRBV7-9
size: .

CDR3: CASSPQTSGRGNGDTQYF
DNA: TGTGCCAGCAGCCCTCAGACTAGCGGGAGGGGAAACGGAGATACGCAGTATTTT
D: TRBD2
J: TRBJ2-3
V: TRBV4-2
size: .

CDR3: CASSQGQVLSPLHF
DNA: TGTGCCAGCAGCCAAGGGCAGGTCCTTTCACCCCTCCACTTT
D: .
J: TRBJ1-6
V: TRBV3-1/TRBV3-2
size: .

CDR3: CASSQVRLLQGRNTIYF
DNA: TGTGCCAGCAGCCAAGTTCGATTGTTACAGGGGAGGAACACCATATATTTT
D: TRBD1
J: TRBJ1-3
V: TRBV4-2
size: .

CDR3: CASSYSAPDSPLHF
DNA: TGTGCCAGCAGTTATTCCGCGCCGGATTCACCCCTCCACTTT
D: .
J: TRBJ1-6
V: TRBV6-1
size: .

CDR3: CASSLEQGAEYF
DNA: TGCGCCAGCAGCTTGGAACAGGGGGCGGAATACTTC
D: TRBD1
J: TRBJ2-7
V: TRBV5-1
size: .

CDR3: CASSVEGGGLYNEQFF
DNA: TGTGCCAGCAGCGTAGAAGGCGGGGGGCTTTACAATGAGCAGTTCTTC
D: TRBD2
J: TRBJ2-1
V: TRBV9
size: few

CDR3: CASSLSADRPIFGANVLTF
DNA: TGTGCCAGCAGTTTATCCGCAGACAGGCCCATTTTTGGGGCCAACGTCCTGACTTTC
D: .
J: TRBJ2-6
V: TRBV28
size: few

CDR3: CASSQLTELGLSNTEAFF
DNA: TGCGCCAGCAGCCAGCTAACAGAACTTGGTCTTTCGAACACTGAAGCTTTCTTT
D: .
J: TRBJ1-1
V: TRBV4-1
size: .

CDR3: CASSEAGRRQPQHF
DNA: TGTGCCAGCAGTGAGGCAGGGCGGCGACAGCCCCAGCATTTT
D: .
J: TRBJ1-5
V: TRBV6-1
size: .

CDR3: CASSLASGGMSGYTF
DNA: TGCGCCAGCAGCTTGGCCAGTGGCGGCATGAGCGGCTACACCTTC
D: .
J: TRBJ1-2
V: TRBV5-1
size: .

CDR3: CASSPPSGSYEQYF
DNA: TGTGCCAGCTCACCGCCTAGCGGATCCTACGAGCAGTACTTC
D: TRBD2
J: TRBJ2-7
V: TRBV18
size: once

CDR3: CAINEALTNYGYTF
DNA: TGTGCCATCAATGAAGCCCTTACTAACTATGGCTACACCTTC
D: .
J: TRBJ1-2
V: TRBV10-3
size: .

CDR3: CASSSGLAVGNEQFF
DNA: TGTGCCAGCAGCTCCGGACTAGCGGTAGGGAATGAGCAGTTCTTC
D: TRBD2
J: TRBJ2-1
V: TRBV7-8
size: .

CDR3: CASSLKSGWTYNEQFF
DNA: TGTGCCAGCAGTTTAAAAAGCGGGTGGACCTACAATGAGCAGTTCTTC
D: .
J: TRBJ2-1
V: TRBV27
size: .

CDR3: CASRLSRANEKLFF
DNA: TGTGCCAGCAGGCTTAGTAGGGCTAATGAAAAACTGTTTTTT
D: .
J: TRBJ1-4
V: TRBV2
size: .

CDR3: CAISDTRTQYF
DNA: TGTGCCATCAGTGATACGAGGACGCAGTATTTT
D: .
J: TRBJ2-3
V: TRBV10-3
size: once

CDR3: CASNPRVFSDTQYF
DNA: TGTGCCAGCAATCCCCGGGTGTTTTCAGATACGCAGTATTTT
D: .
J: TRBJ2-3
V: TRBV2
size: .

CDR3: CASSASGQGGNTIYF
DNA: TGTGCCAGCAGCGCCTCAGGACAGGGAGGAAACACCATATATTTT
D: TRBD1
J: TRBJ1-3
V: TRBV9
size: .

CDR3: CASSLATDSTGVVFYEQYF
DNA: TGTGCCAGCAGCTTAGCAACTGATTCGACAGGCGTGGTTTTCTACGAGCAGTACTTC
D: .
J: TRBJ2-7
V: TRBV13
size: .

CDR3: CASSVGGYTTEAFF
DNA: TGTGCCAGCAGTGTCGGGGGCTACACCACTGAAGCTTTCTTT
D: .
J: TRBJ1-1
V: TRBV2
size: .

CDR3: CASSPDSQETQYF
DNA: TGTGCCAGCAGCCCCGACAGCCAAGAGACCCAGTACTTC
D: .
J: TRBJ2-5
V: TRBV5-4
size: .